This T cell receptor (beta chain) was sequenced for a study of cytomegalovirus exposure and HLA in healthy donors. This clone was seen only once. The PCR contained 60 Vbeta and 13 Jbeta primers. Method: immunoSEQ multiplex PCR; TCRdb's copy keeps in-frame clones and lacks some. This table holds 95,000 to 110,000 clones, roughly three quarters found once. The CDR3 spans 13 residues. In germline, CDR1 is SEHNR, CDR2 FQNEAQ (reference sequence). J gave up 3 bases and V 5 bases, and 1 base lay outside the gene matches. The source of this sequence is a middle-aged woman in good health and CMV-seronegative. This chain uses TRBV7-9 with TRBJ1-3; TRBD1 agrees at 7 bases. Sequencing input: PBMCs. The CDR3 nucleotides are TGTGCCAGCAGCAGGGACAGTGGAAACACCATATATTTT. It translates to CASSRDSGNTIYF.